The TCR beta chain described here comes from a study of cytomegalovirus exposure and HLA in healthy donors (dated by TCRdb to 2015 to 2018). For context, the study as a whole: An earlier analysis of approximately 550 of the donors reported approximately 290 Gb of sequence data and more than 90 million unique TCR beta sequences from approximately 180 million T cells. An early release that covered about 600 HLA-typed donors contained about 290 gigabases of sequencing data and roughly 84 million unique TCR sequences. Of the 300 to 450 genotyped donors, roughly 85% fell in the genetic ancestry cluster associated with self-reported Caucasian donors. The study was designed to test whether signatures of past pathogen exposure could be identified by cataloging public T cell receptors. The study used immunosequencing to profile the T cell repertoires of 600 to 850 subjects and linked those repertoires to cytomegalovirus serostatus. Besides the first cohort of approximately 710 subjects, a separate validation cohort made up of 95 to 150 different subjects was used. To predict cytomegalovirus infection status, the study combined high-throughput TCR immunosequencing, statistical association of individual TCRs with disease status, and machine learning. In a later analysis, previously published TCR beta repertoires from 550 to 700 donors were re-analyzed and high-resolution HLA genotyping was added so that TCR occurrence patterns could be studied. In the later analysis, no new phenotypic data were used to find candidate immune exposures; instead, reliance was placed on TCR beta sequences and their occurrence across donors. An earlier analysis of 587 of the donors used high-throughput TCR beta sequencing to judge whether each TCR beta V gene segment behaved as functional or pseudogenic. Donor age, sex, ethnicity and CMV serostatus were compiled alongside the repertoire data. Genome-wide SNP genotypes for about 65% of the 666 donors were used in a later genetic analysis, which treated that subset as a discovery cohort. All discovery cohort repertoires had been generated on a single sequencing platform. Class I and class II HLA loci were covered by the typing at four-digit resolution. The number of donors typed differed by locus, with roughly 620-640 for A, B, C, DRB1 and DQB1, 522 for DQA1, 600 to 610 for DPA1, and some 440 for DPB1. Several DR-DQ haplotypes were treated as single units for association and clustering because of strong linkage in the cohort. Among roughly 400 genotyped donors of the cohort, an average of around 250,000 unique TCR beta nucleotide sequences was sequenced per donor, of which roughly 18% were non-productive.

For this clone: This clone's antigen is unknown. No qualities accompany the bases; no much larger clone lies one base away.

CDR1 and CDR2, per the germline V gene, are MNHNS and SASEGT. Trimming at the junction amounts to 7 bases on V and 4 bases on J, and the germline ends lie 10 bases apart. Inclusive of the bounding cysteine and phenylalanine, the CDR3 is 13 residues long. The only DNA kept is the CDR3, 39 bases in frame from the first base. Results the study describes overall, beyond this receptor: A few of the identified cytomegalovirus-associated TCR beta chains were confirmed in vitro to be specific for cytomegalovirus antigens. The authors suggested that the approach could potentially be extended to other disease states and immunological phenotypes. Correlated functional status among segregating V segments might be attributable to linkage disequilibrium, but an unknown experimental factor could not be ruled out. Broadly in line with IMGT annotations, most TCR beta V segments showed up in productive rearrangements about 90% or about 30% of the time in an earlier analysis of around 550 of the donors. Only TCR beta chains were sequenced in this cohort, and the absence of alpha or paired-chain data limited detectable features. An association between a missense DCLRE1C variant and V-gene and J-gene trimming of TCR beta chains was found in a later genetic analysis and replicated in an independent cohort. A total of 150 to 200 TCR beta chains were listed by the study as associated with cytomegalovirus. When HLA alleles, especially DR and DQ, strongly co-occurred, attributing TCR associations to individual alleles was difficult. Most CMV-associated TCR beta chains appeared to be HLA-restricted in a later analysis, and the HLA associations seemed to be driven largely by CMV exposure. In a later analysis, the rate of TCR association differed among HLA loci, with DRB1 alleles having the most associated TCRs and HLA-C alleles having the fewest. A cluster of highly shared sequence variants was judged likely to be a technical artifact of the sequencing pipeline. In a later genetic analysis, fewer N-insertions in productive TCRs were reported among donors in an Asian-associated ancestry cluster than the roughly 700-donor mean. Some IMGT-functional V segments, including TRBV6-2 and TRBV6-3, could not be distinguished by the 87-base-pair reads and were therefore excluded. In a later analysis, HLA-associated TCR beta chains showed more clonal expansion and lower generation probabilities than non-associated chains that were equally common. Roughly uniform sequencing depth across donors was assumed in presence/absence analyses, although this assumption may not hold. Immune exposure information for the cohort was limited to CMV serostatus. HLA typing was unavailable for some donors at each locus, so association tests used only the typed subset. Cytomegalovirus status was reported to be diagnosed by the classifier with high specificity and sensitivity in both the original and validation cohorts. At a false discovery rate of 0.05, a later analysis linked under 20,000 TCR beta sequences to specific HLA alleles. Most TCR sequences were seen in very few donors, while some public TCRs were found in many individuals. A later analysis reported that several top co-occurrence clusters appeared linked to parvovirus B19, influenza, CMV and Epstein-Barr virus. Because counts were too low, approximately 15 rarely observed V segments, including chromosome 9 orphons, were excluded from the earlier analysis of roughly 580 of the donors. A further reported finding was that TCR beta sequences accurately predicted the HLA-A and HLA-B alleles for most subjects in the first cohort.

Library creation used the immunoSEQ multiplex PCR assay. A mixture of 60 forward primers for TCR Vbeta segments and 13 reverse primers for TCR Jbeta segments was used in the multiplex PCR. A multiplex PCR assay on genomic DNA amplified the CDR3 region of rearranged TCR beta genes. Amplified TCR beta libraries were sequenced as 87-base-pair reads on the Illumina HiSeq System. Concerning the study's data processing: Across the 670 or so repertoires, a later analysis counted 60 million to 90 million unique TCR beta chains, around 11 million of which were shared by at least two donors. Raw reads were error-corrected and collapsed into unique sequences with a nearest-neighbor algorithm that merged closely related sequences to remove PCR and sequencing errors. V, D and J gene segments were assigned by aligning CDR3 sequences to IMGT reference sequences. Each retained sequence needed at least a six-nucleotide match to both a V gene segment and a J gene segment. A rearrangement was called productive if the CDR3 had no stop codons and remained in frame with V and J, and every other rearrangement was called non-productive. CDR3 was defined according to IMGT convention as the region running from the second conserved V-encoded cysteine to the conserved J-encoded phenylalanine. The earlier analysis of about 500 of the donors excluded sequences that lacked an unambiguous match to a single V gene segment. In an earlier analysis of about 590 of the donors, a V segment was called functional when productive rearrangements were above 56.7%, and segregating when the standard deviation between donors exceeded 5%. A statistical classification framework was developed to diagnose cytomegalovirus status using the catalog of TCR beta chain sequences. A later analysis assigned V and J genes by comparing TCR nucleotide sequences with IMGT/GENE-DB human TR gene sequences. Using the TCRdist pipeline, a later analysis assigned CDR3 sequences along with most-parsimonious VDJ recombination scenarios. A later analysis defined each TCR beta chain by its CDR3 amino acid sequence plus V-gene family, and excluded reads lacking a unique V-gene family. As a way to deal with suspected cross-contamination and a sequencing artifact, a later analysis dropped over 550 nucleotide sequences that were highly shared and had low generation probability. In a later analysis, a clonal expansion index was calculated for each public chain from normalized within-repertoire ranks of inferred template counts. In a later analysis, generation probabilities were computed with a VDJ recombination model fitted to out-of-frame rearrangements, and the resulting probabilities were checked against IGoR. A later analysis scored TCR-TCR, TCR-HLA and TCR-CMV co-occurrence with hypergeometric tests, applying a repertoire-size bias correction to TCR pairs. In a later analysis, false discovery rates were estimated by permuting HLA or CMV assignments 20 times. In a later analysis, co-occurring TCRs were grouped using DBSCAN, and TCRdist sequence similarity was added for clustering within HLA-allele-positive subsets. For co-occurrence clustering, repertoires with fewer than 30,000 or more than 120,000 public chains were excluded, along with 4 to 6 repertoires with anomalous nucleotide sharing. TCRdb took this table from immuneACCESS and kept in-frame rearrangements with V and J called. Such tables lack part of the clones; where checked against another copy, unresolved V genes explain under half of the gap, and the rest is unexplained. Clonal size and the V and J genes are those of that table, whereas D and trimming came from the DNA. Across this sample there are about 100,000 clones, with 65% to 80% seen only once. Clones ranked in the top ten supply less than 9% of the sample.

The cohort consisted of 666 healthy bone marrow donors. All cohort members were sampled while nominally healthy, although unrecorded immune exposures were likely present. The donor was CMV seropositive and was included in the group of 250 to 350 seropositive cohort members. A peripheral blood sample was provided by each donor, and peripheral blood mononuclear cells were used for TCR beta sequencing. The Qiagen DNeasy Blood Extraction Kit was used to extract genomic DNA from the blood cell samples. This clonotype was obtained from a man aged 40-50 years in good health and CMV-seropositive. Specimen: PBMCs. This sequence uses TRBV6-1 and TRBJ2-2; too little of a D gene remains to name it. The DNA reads TGTGCCAGCATTCAATGGGCCACCGGGGAGCTGTTTTTT. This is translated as CASIQWATGELFF.